This entry concerns a single T cell receptor (beta chain). The data are from a study of T-cell memory formation after mild COVID-19. TCRdb redid the calling of the 5' RACE reads with MiXCR, one entry per CDR3 protein. Of some 450,000 distinct CDR3 sequences listed, around 18% were seen once; the top ten hold 7.5% to 9.5%. Germline values: CDR1 MRHNA, CDR2 SNTAGT. The CDR3 covers 16 residues. V was pared by 0 bases and J by 0 bases, with 10 bases between. The sequenced sample was PBMCs or a T cell subset sorted from them (not recorded which). The chain couples TRBV6-4 to TRBJ2-3, with D possibly matching TRBD2 (5 bases). The receptor was isolated from an adult woman who had mild COVID-19 (a few samples of this study predate the infection). Cell type and time point are not known. The CDR3 reads CASSDSSGRSTDTQYF. CDR3 bases: TGTGCCAGCAGTGACTCTAGTGGGAGAAGCACAGATACGCAGTATTTT.